The clone carrying this T cell receptor (beta chain) was counted only a few times. Its antigen is unidentified. The data stem from a study of regulatory T cells in long-lasting Graves disease. The study, taken as a whole, reports: Repertoires from persistent disease leaned toward TRBV28, TRBJ1-2 and TRBJ2-5. Persistent patients had a count of shared public clonotypes (about 2,700) that exceeded that of new patients (about 930).

The CDR3 totals 15 residues. The germline V gene has CDR1 LNHNV and CDR2 YYDKDF (reference sequence). Trimming cost V 3 bases and J 2 bases, with 12 bases left between them. Time point reported: persistent/refractory GD, antithyroid drugs over 5 years with positive TRAb. The authors made the TCR library using RNA they extracted from PBMCs. Arm-PCR of CDR3 regions with iRepertoire HTBI primers generated TCR beta libraries. TCRdb independently ran MiXCR on the multiplex PCR reads; one entry per CDR3 protein. This table holds approximately 690,000 distinct CDR3 sequences, 25% to 35% found once. The TCR sequence derives from a female donor with Graves disease. The sample in question was peripheral blood mononuclear cells (PBMCs), obtained when the disease was refractory, from a patient treated with antithyroid drugs. The chain uses TRBV15 and TRBJ2-3, with D possibly matching TRBD2 (5 bases). The DNA of the CDR3 is TGTGCCACCAGCAGCCCTTCGGAGGCCACAGATACGCAGTATTTT. It yields the protein CATSSPSEATDTQYF.